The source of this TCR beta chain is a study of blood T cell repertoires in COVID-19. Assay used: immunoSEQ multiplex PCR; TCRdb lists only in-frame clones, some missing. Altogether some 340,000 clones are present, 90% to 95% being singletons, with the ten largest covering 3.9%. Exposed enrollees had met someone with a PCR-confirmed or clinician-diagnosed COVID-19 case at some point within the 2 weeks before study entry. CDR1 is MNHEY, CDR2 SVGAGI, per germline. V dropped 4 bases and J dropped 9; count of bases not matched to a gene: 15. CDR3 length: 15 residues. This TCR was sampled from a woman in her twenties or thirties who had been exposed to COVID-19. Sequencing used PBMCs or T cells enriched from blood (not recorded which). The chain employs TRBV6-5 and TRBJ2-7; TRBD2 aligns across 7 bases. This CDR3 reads CASSLNSLAAPGQYF. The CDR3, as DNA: TGTGCCAGCAGTTTGAATAGTCTAGCGGCACCTGGGCAGTACTTC.